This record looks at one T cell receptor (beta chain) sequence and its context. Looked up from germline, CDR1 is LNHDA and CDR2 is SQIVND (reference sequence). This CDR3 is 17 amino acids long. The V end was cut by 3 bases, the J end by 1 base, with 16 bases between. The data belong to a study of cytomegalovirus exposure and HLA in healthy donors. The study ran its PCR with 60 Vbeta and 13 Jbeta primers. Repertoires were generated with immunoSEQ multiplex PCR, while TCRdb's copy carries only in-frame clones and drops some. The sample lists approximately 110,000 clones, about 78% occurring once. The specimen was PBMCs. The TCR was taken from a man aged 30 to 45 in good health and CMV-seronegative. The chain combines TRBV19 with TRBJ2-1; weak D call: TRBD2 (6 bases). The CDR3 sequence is CASSISGGGISYNEQFF. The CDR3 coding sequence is TGTGCCAGTAGTATTTCCGGTGGGGGGATATCCTACAATGAGCAGTTCTTC.